One T cell receptor beta chain is described in this entry. The sample belongs to a study of identifying expanded T cells in peripheral blood. The method was immunoSEQ multiplex PCR; TCRdb's version includes in-frame clones alone and lacks a portion of them. The top ten hold around 8.2% of the sample, which has about 130,000 clones, about 88% seen once. The sequence was collected from a person aged 18 to 75 in good health. The sample was blood.

This CDR3 is CASSLEGAAEKLFF. The CDR3 nucleotides are TGTGCCAGCAGCTTAGAAGGGGCGGCGGAAAAACTGTTTTTT. V gene TRBV7-8 combines with J gene TRBJ1-4, with D perhaps TRBD1 (5 bases). V was trimmed by 1 base and J by 8 bases, leaving 11 bases between them. The germline V gene encodes CDR1 SGHVS and CDR2 FQNEAQ. The CDR3 sequence is 14 residues long. Full variable domain (remainder filled in from reference TRBV7-8 and TRBJ1-4): GAGVSQSPRYKVAKRGQDVALRCDPISGHVSLFWYQQALGQGPEFLTYFQNEAQLDKSGLPSDRFFAERPEGSVSTLKIQRTQQEDSAVYLCASSLEGAAEKLFFGSGTQLSVL.